This record concerns one TCR beta chain sequence. This sample stems from a study of cytomegalovirus exposure and HLA in healthy donors. Vbeta (60) and Jbeta (13) primers were used in the PCR. Clones were sequenced by immunoSEQ multiplex PCR, and TCRdb holds only the in-frame ones, with some missing. The sample lists 130,000 or so clones, about 75% occurring once. The CDR3 loop spans 19 amino acids. CDR1 is LNHDA and CDR2 is SQIVND in the germline V gene (reference sequence). The V gene end was trimmed by 0 bases and the J gene end by 2 bases; junction bases not matched to a gene: 13. The clonotype originates from a man between 35 and 55 years old in good health and CMV-seronegative. This sequence joins TRBV19 and TRBJ1-5, with 7 nucleotides matching TRBD1. The specimen sequenced was PBMCs. The DNA for the CDR3 is TGTGCCAGTAGTATAGAAGTTGGGACAGACGTAGGGGGCAATCAGCCCCAGCATTTT. Translating gives CASSIEVGTDVGGNQPQHF.